A single sample gave rise to the 10 T cell receptor beta chains below, sequenced in a study of blood T cells in healthy people across ages. Then a second PCR, running about 7 to 11 cycles, was carried out with a sample-barcoded 5' primer and a J-beta primer mix. TCRdb re-derived calls from the 5' RACE reads in MiXCR, one entry per CDR3 protein. Here the sample spans some 1.5 million distinct CDR3 sequences, roughly 30% being singletons. The specimen was blood. Source of these receptors: a woman younger than 45 in good health.

This chain links TRBV5-1 with TRBJ2-5; D possibly corresponds to TRBD1 (6 bases). V shed 0 bases and J shed 5 bases, with 14 bases lying between them. The V gene's germline CDR1 is SGHRS and CDR2 YFSETQ. The CDR3 runs 15 residues. The CDR3 DNA reads as TGCGCCAGCAGCTTGGAGGCGAAAAGGGGGGAGACCCAGTACTTC. Residues: CASSLEAKRGETQYF.

This chain links TRBV5-1 with TRBJ2-5; the D gene is possibly TRBD1 (6 bases). The CDR3 runs 15 residues. CDR1 and CDR2 (germline): SGHRS, YFSETQ. V was clipped by 4 bases and J by 2 bases, with 15 bases between them. The CDR3 nucleotides are TGCGCCAGCAGCCCACTGACAGGTTCACAAGAGACCCAGTACTTC. Protein product: CASSPLTGSQETQYF.

On this clonotype: The final CDR3 position lacks the conserved phenylalanine or tryptophan, pointing to a likely read error. The limits of the CDR3 on the DNA are not certain, so only TCRdb's listed CDR3 is given. The rearrangement joins TRBV3-1 to TRBJ2-5; the tabulated D call, TRBD1, remains unverified against the DNA. Germline CDR1 is LGHDT and CDR2 is YNNKEL (reference sequence). The CDR3 spans 15 residues, counting both ends. CDR3 sequence: CASSFWTSGQETQCG.

The chain combines TRBV9 with TRBJ1-2; D not resolved. The V end was cut by 0 bases, the J end by 4 bases, with 10 bases between. The CDR3 is 14 amino acids. From germline, CDR1 is SGDLS and CDR2 YYNGEE. The CDR3 is CASSVASGFYGYTF. In nucleotides, the CDR3 is TGTGCCAGCAGCGTAGCTTCAGGATTCTATGGCTACACCTTC.

V gene TRBV9 combines with J gene TRBJ2-1; the D call may be TRBD1 or TRBD2 (5 bases each). CDR1 is SGDLS and CDR2 is YYNGEE in the germline V gene. The CDR3 has 17 amino acids. V dropped 4 bases and J dropped 2 bases, with 19 bases sitting between them. The DNA for the CDR3 is TGTGCCAGCAGCCCAGAGGGCTCAGGGTATACCTACAATGAGCAGTTCTTC. Translating it yields CASSPEGSGYTYNEQFF.

This sequence joins TRBV12-5 and TRBJ1-2; TRBD1 is a possible D gene (5 bases). Per germline, CDR1 LGHNT and CDR2 FRNRAP. The CDR3 extends over 16 amino acids. V lost 1 base to trimming and J lost 7 bases, with 19 bases between them. The CDR3 DNA follows: TGTGCTAGTGGTTTGGGACTTGGGACGGGGAACACTGGCTACACCTTC. Translating gives CASGLGLGTGNTGYTF.

V is TRBV18 and J is TRBJ1-1, with 12 bases lining up with TRBD1. CDR1 KGHSH and CDR2 LQKENI come from the germline V gene. J was trimmed by 5 bases and V by 6 bases; bases with no gene match: 10. This CDR3 has 16 residues. For the CDR3, the DNA is TGTGCCAGCTCCGGTACCGGGACAGGGGGCCAAACTGAAGCTTTCTTT. Translating gives CASSGTGTGGQTEAFF.

This clonotype has at least ten counts. The chain is built from TRBV6-6 and TRBJ1-2, with TRBD1 identical over 7 bases. The CDR3 is 15 residues long. The germline gives CDR1 MNHNY, CDR2 SVGAGI (reference sequence). The trim removed 7 bases at V and 5 bases at J, leaving 13 bases unmatched. The CDR3 loop is CASIGRGQINYGYTF. In nucleotides, the CDR3 is TGTGCCAGCATCGGCCGGGGACAGATAAATTATGGCTACACCTTC.

This clonotype was detected many times. This sequence joins TRBV9 and TRBJ2-1; D ambiguous. This CDR3 comprises 15 residues. Germline V lookup: CDR1 SGDLS, CDR2 YYNGEE. Between the trimmed V and J ends, which lost 4 bases and 1 base, there was a span of 12 bases. CDR3 DNA sequence: TGTGCCAGCAGCCCGGACGCAACATCCTACAATGAGCAGTTCTTC. Its translation is CASSPDATSYNEQFF.

With regard to this clonotype: The missing conserved phenylalanine or tryptophan at the end of this CDR3 makes a read error likely. The rearrangement links TRBV10-3 to TRBJ2-1, with 10 bases that match TRBD2. Germline CDR1 ENHRY, CDR2 SYGVKD. This CDR3 is built from 17 residues. The junction had 12 bases not matched to a gene; V was cut back by 6 bases and J by 4 bases. The CDR3 bases are TGTGCCATCAGCGGCCATCGCGTTAGCGGGGGGTACAATGAGCAGTTCTCC. It yields the protein CAISGHRVSGGYNEQFS.